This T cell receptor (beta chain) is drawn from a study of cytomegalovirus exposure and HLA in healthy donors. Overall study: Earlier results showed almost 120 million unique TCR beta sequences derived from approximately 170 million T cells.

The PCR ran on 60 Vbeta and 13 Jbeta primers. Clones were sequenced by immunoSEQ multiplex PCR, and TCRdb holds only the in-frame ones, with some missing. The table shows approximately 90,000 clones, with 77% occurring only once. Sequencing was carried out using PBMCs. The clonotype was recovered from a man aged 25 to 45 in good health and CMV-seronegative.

The CDR3 DNA follows: TGTGCCAGCAGCGCCGTGACAGGGGCCACCGGGGAGCTGTTTTTT. Translation gives CASSAVTGATGELFF. V is TRBV7-7 and J is TRBJ2-2; 8 nucleotides line up with TRBD1. The CDR3 extends over 15 amino acids. V shed 5 bases, J shed 4 bases, and the junction held 6 bases outside the gene matches. Germline-derived CDR1 and CDR2 are SSHAT and FNYEAQ (reference sequence).